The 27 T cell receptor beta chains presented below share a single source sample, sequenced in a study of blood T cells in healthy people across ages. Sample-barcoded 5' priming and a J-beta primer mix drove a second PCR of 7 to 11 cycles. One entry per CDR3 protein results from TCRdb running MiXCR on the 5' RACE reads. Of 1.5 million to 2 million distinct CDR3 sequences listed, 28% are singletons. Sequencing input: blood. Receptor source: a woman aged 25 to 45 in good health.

CDR3 amino acids: CASSLHSNSYEQYF. In DNA form, the CDR3 reads TGTGCCAGCAGCTTACACAGTAACTCCTACGAGCAGTACTTC. J is TRBJ2-7 and V is TRBV7-9; D not certain. Germline V gene lookup returns CDR1 SEHNR and CDR2 FQNEAQ (reference sequence). The CDR3 is 14 amino acids. V was trimmed by 2 bases and J by 0 bases, leaving 8 bases between them.

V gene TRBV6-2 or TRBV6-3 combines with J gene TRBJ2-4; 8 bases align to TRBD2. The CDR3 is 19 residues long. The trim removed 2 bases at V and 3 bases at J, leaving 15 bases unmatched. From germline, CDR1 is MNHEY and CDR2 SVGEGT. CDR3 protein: CASSYKLAESYPDKNIQYF. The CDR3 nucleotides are TGTGCCAGCAGTTACAAACTAGCGGAATCCTATCCAGACAAAAACATTCAGTACTTC.

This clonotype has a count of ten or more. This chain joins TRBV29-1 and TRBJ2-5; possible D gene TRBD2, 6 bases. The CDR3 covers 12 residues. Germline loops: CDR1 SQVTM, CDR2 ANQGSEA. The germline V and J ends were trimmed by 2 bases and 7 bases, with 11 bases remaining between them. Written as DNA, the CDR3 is TGCAGCGTTGAACAACCCGGGGGGACCCAGTACTTC. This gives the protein CSVEQPGGTQYF.

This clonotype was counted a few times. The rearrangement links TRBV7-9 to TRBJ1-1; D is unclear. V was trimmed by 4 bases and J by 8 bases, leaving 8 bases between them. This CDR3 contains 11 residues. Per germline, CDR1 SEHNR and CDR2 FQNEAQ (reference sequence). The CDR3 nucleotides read TGTGCCAGCAGCTCCATAACAGAAGCTTTCTTT. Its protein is CASSSITEAFF.

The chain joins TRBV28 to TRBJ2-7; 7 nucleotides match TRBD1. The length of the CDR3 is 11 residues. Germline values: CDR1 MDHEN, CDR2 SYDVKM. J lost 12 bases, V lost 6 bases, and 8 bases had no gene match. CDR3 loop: CASRIGQATYF. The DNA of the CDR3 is TGTGCCAGCAGGATTGGACAGGCGACGTACTTC. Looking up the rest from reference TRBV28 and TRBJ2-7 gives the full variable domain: DVKVTQSSRYLVKRTGEKVFLECVQDMDHENMFWYRQDPGLGLRLIYFSYDVKMKEKGDIPEGYSVSREKKERFSLILESASTNQTSMYLCASRIGQATYFGPGTRLTVT.

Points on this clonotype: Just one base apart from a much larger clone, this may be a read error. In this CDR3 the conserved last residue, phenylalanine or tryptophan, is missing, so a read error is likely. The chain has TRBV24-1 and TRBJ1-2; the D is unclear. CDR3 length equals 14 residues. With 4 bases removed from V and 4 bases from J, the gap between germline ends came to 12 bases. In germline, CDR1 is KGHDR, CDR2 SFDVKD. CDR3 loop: CATSEASSSYGYTC. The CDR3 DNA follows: TGTGCCACCAGTGAAGCCAGTAGCTCCTATGGCTACACCTGC.

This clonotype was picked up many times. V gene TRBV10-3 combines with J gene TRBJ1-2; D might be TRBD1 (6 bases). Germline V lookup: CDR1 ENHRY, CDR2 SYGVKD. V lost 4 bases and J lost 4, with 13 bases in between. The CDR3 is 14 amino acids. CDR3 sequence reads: CAISGGTNVYGYTF. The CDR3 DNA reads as TGTGCCATCAGTGGTGGGACAAACGTCTATGGCTACACCTTC.

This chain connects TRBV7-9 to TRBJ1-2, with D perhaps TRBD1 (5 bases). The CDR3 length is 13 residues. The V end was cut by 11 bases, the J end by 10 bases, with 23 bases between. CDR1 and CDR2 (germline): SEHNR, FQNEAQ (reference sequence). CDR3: CADSLLVGAFYTF. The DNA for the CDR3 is TGTGCCGACAGCCTACTAGTAGGCGCCTTCTACACCTTC.

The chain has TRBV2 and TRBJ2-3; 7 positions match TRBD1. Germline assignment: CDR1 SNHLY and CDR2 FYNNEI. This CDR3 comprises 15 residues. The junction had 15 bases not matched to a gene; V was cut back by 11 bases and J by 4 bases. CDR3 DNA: TGTGCCCTCATGCCGGGACAGAAAATTTCAGATACGCAGTATTTT. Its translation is CALMPGQKISDTQYF.

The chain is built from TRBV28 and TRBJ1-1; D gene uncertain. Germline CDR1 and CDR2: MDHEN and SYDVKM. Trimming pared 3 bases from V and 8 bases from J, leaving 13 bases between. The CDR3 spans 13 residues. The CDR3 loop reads CASSFRVGGEAFF. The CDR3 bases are TGTGCCAGCAGTTTTCGGGTCGGCGGAGAAGCTTTCTTT. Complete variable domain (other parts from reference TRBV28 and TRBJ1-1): DVKVTQSSRYLVKRTGEKVFLECVQDMDHENMFWYRQDPGLGLRLIYFSYDVKMKEKGDIPEGYSVSREKKERFSLILESASTNQTSMYLCASSFRVGGEAFFGQGTRLTVV.

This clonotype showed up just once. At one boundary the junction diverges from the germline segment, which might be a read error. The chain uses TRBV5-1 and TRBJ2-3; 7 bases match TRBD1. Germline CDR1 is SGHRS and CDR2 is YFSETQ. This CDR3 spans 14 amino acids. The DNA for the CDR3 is TGCGCCAGCAGCCGTGGACAGGCCACAGATACGCGGTATTTT. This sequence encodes CASSRGQATDTRYF.

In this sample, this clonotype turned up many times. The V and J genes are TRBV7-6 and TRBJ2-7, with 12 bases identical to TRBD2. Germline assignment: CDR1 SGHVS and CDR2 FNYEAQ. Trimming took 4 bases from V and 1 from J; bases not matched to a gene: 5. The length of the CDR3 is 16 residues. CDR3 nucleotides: TGTGCCAGCAGCTCCAAACTAGCGGGAGGATCCTACGAGCAGTACTTC. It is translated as CASSSKLAGGSYEQYF.

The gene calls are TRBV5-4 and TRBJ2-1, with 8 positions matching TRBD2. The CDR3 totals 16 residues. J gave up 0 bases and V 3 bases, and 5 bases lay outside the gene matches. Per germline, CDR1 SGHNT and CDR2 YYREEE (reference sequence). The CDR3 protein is CASSWLRGGSYNEQFF. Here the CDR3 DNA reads TGTGCCAGCAGCTGGCTCCGGGGGGGCTCCTACAATGAGCAGTTCTTC.

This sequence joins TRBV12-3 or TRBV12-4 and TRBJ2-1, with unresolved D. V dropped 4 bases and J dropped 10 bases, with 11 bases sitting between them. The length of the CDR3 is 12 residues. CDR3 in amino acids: CASSWHRYEQFF. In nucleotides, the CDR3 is TGTGCCAGCAGTTGGCACCGCTACGAGCAGTTCTTC.

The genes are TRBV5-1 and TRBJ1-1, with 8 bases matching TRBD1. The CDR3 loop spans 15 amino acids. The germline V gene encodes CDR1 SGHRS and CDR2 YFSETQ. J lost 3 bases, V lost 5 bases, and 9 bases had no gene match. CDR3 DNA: TGCGCCAGCAGGTACATAACAGGGGGTGACACTGAAGCTTTCTTT. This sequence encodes CASRYITGGDTEAFF.

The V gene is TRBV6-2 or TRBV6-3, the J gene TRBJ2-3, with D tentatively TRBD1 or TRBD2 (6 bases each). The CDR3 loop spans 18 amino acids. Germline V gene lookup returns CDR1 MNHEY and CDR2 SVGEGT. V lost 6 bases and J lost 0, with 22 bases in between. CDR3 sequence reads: CASSPGTGARGSTDTQYF. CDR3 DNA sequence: TGTGCCAGCAGCCCCGGGACGGGGGCCCGGGGGAGCACAGATACGCAGTATTTT.

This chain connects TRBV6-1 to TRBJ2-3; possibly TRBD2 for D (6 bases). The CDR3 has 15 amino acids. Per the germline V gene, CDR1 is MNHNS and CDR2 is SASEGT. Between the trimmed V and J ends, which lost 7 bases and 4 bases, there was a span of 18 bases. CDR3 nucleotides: TGTGCCAGCACCCCAGGACTATCGCGGGCAGATACGCAGTATTTT. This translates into CASTPGLSRADTQYF.

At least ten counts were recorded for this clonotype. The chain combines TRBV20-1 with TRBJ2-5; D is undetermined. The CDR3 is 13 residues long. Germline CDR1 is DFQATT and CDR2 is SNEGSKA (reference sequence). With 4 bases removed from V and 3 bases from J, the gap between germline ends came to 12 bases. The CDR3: CSANRPDKETQYF. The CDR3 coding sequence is TGCAGTGCTAACCGTCCGGATAAAGAGACCCAGTACTTC.

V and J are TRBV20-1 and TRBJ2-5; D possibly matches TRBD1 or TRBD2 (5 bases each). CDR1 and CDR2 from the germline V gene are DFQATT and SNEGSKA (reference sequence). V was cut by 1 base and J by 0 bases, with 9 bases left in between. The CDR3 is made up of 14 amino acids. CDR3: CSARVSGHQETQYF. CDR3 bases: TGCAGTGCTAGAGTGTCGGGGCACCAAGAGACCCAGTACTTC.

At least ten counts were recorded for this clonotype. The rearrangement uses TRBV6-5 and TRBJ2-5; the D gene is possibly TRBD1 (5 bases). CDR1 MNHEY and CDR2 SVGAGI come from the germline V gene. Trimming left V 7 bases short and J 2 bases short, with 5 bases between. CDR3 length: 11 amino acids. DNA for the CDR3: TGTGCCAGCAAGGGGCAAGAGACCCAGTACTTC. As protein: CASKGQETQYF.

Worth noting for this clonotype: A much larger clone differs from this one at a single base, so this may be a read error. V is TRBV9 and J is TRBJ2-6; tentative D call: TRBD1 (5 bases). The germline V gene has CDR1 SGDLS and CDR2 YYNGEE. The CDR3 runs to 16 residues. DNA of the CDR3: TGTGCCAGCAGCGGCAGGGAAAGTGGTGGGGCCAACGTCCGGACTTTC. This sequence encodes CASSGRESGGANVRTF.

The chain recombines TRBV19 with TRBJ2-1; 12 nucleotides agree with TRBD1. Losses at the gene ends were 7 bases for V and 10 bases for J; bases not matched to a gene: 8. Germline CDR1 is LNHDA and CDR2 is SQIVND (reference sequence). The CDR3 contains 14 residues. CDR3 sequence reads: CASTPGQGAGEQFF. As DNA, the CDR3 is TGTGCCAGTACCCCGGGACAGGGGGCTGGCGAGCAGTTCTTC.

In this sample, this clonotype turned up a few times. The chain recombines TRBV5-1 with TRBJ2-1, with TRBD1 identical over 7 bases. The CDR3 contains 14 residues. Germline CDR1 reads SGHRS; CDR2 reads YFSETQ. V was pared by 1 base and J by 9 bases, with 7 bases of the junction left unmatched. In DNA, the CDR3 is TGCGCCAGCAGCTTGCCGACAGGGACCGGTGAGCAGTTCTTC. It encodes CASSLPTGTGEQFF. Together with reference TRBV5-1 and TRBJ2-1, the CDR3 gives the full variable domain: KAGVTQTPRYLIKTRGQQVTLSCSPISGHRSVSWYQQTPGQGLQFLFEYFSETQRNKGNFPGRFSGRQFSNSRSEMNVSTLELGDSALYLCASSLPTGTGEQFFGPGTRLTVL.

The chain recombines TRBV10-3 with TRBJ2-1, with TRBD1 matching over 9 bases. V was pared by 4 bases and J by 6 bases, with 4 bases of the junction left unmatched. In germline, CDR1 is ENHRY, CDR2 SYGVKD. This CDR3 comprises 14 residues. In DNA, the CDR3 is TGTGCCATCAGTGCACAGGGGGCCTGCAATGAGCAGTTCTTC. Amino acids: CAISAQGACNEQFF.

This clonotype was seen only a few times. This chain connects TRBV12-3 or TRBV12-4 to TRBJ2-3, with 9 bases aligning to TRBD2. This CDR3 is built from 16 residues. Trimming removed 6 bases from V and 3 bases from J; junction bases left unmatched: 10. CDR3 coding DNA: TGTGCCAGCAGCCTTGGTGGCGGGGGGGGAACAGATACGCAGTATTTT. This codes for CASSLGGGGGTDTQYF.

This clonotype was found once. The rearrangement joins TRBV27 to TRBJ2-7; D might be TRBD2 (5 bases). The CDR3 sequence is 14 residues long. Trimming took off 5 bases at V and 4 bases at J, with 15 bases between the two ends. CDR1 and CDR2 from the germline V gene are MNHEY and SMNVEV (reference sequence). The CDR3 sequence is CASSIIATAYEQYF. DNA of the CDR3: TGTGCCAGCAGTATAATAGCGACCGCTTACGAGCAGTACTTC.

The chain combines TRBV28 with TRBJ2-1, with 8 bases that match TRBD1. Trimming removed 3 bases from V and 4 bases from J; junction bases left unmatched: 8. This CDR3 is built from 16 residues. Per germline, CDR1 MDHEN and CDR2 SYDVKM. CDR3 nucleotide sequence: TGTGCCAGCAGTTTCCACCCGGGACAGGAGTACAATGAGCAGTTCTTC. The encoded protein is CASSFHPGQEYNEQFF. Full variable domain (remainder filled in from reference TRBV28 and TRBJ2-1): DVKVTQSSRYLVKRTGEKVFLECVQDMDHENMFWYRQDPGLGLRLIYFSYDVKMKEKGDIPEGYSVSREKKERFSLILESASTNQTSMYLCASSFHPGQEYNEQFFGPGTRLTVL.